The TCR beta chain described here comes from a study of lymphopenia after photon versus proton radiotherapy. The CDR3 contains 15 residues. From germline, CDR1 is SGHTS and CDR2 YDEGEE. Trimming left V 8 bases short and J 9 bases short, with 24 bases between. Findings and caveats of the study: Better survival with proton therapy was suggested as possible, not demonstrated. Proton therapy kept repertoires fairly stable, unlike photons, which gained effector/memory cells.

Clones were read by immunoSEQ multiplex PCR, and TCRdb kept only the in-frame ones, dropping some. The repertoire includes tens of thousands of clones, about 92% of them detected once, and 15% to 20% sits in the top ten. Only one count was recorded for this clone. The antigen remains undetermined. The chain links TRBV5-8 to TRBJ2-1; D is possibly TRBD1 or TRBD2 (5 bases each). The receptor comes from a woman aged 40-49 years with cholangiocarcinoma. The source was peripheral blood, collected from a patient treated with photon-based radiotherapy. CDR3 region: CASTPGLPTDLEQFF. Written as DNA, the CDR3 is TGTGCCAGTACACCGGGGCTCCCTACAGATCTTGAGCAGTTCTTC.